The present TCR beta chain was sequenced within a study of cytomegalovirus exposure and HLA in healthy donors. There are 13 residues in the CDR3. Germline CDR1 SGHNT, CDR2 YYREEE (reference sequence). Trimming stripped 4 bases from V and 2 bases from J, with 9 bases between. PCR involved 60 Vbeta and 13 Jbeta primers. TCRdb keeps only in-frame clones here, not all; method: immunoSEQ multiplex PCR. Counted here are some 130,000 clones, 70% to 90% occurring once; the ten biggest clones make up approximately 1.4%. In the case of this clone: The antigen is unknown.

Findings of the study overall: Fewer N-insertions (relative to the roughly 670-donor mean) were reportedly seen in an Asian-associated ancestry cluster in a later analysis. Follow-up analysis seemed to connect common viral pathogens with several of the most significant clusters identified. Sequence variants that were highly shared formed a cluster that was likely a sequencing artifact.

The chain is built from TRBV5-4 and TRBJ2-5; maybe TRBD1 (6 bases). The material sequenced was PBMCs. This sequence was found in a man aged 40-55 years in good health and CMV-seronegative. The CDR3: CASSLQGQETQYF. CDR3 nucleotide sequence: TGTGCCAGCAGCCTCCAGGGGCAAGAGACCCAGTACTTC.